This T cell receptor beta chain comes out of a study of T cells in Graves' hyperthyroidism and ophthalmopathy. The germline CDR1 and CDR2 sequences are MNHEY and SMNVEV (reference sequence). The CDR3 has 14 residues. Losses at the gene ends were 1 base for V and 5 bases for J; bases not matched to a gene: 4. Amplified TCR beta CDR3 regions derived from RNA transcripts. A first-round RT-PCR of the TCR CDR3 used the HTBI primer set. A single record per CDR3 protein comes from TCRdb applying MiXCR to the multiplex PCR reads. The sample includes a few hundred thousand distinct CDR3 sequences, around 20% seen only once; the top ten take 39%.

Sequencing input: blood. The receptor was isolated from a man aged 50 to 59 with Graves' ophthalmopathy. The V call is TRBV27, the J call TRBJ2-7; TRBD1 matches at 8 bases. CDR3 DNA sequence: TGTGCCAGCAGTTTATTGTCAGGGGGCGACGAGCAGTACTTC. Its translation: CASSLLSGGDEQYF.